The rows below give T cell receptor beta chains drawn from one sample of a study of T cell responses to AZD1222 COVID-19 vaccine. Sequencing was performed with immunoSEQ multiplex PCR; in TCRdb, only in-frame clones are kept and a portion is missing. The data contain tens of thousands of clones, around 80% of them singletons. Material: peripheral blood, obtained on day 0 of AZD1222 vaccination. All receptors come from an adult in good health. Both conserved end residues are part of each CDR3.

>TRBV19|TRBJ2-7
CASSTDRGDEQYF
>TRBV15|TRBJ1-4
CATSRASIPGQISTNEKLFF
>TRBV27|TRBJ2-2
CASRLGTAIIGELFF
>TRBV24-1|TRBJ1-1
CATRSKNTEAFF
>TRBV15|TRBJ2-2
CATSRVRAGGSLNTGELFF
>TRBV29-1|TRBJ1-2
CSVQSGYTF
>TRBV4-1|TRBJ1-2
CASSKLGMNYGYTF
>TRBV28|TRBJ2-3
CASSFAQGRADTQYF
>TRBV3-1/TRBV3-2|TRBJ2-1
CASSQVTSGSDEQFF
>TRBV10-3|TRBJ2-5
CAISDLGRETQYF
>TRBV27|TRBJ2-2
CASKRWAADNTGELFF
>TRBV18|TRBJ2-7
CASSTTLGGGLEQYF
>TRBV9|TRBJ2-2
CASSWGEINTGELFF
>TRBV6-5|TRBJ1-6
CASRPTGGGSPLHF
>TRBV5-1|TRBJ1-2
CASSLPPTGPAGYGYTF
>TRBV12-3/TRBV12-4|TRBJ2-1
CASSPRGVEQFF
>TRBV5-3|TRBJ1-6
CARSRGQGYSPLHF
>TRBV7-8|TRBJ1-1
CAWGGEAFF
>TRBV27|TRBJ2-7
CASRWGQGAREQYF
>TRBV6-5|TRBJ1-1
CASRGQGASEAFF
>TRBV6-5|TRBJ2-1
CASSYLPDSSTNEQFF
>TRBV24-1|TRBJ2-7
CATSDEDNYEQYF
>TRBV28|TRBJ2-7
CASRTAVTYEQYF
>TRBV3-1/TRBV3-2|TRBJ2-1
CASSQGQGRMDEQFF
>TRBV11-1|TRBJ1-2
CASSRTGGSYGYTF
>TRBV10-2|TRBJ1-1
CASIHRGPPSPTEAFF
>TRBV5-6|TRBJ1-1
CASSFQTEAFF
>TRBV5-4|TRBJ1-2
CASRPQGANYGYTF
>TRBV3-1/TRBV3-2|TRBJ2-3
CASSRIGLAATDTQYF
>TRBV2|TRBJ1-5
CASSEWGADGNQPQHF
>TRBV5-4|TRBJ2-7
CASSLDRGNYEQYF
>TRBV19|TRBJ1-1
CASSIDGTNTEAFF
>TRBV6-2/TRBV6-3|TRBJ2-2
CASSSTGGPVTGELFF